The source of this T cell receptor beta chain is a study of early T cells in non-severe SARS-CoV-2 infection. Looking at the study overall: Sequenced material consisted of bulk RNA (from unsorted whole blood), and chains were unpaired.

Individually, cDNA molecules had unique molecular identifiers attached to them. TCRdb called the 5' RACE reads again in MiXCR, with one record for every CDR3 protein. This sample has around 40,000 distinct CDR3 sequences, with 11% found just once. Study-wide results and caveats: Clonotype matching in VDJdb favored anti-spike CD8 responses and did not capture private and CD4 specificities.

CDR1 and CDR2 (germline): SEHNR, FQNEAQ (reference sequence). V was clipped by 5 bases and J by 0 bases, with 14 bases between them. The CDR3 consists of 15 residues. With regard to this clonotype: Its cognate antigen is unknown.

This sequence was found in an adult who was a healthcare worker with PCR-confirmed SARS-CoV-2 infection or an uninfected control (not recorded which). The chain recombines TRBV7-9 with TRBJ2-7; D not resolved. Sample: whole blood. The CDR3 DNA sequence: TGTGCCAGCAGCCCCCCCGGTCCCAACTCCTACGAGCAGTACTTC. It specifies CASSPPGPNSYEQYF.